This TCR beta chain was sequenced for a study of T cell repertoires in cytomegalovirus infection. TCRdb recomputed calls from the reads with MiXCR, one row per CDR3 protein. The sample yields some 590,000 distinct CDR3 sequences, 40% seen once. Trimming shortened V by 2 bases and J by 3 bases, and 17 bases separated the two germline ends. CDR3 length: 17 residues. The V gene's germline CDR1 is MNHEY and CDR2 SVGEGT. Comment on this clonotype: The antigen is not known.

This TCR derives from a human donor in good health (CMV status not recorded). Some clones in this sample may be carry-over from other donors' samples. The rearrangement links TRBV6-2 or TRBV6-3 to TRBJ2-1; D possibly corresponds to TRBD2 (6 bases). This material consisted of cultured PBMCs, taken from culture after CMV antigen stimulation. The CDR3 loop is CASSYRRGRTLYNEQFF. The CDR3 bases are TGTGCCAGCAGTTACCGGCGGGGTCGCACCCTCTACAATGAGCAGTTCTTC.